This T cell receptor beta chain was identified in a study of radiotherapy plus CTLA-4 blockade in lung cancer. Across the study: An objective response was seen in around a sixth of patients, and disease control in over 25%.

Germline CDR1 is MNHEY and CDR2 is SMNVEV (reference sequence). The CDR3 extends over 12 amino acids. V lost 7 bases, J lost 10 bases, and 13 bases lay in between. Generated by immunoSEQ multiplex PCR, the TCRdb table keeps only in-frame clones and is missing some. The sample contains tens of thousands of clones, 75% to 85% of which appear only once. Here the sequenced sample was peripheral blood, taken from a patient treated with radiotherapy plus ipilimumab. The sequence was collected from a human donor with non-small cell lung cancer that progressed on radiotherapy plus ipilimumab. The rearrangement uses TRBV27 and TRBJ1-4; no definite D call. CDR3 in amino acids: CASTSVGSKLFF. In nucleotides, the CDR3 is TGTGCCAGCACCTCCGTGGGCTCAAAACTGTTTTTT.